The T cell receptor beta chain described here comes from a study of PD-1 blockade in classical Hodgkin lymphoma. Sequenced by immunoSEQ multiplex PCR; TCRdb stores in-frame clones only, minus some. Of 20,000 to 25,000 clones in the sample, around 94% were seen once. Time point: newly diagnosed, previously untreated cHL patient sample. The sequence was obtained from a human donor with classical Hodgkin lymphoma. Sequencing was carried out using peripheral blood mononuclear cells (PBMCs).

In DNA, the CDR3 is TGTGCCAGCAGCCAAGTGGGCTTGGGTGAAAAACTGTTTTTT. Its protein product is CASSQVGLGEKLFF. V usage is TRBV14 and J usage is TRBJ1-4; D remains ambiguous. CDR3 length: 14 amino acids. Trimming shortened V by 1 base and J by 7 bases, and 10 bases separated the two germline ends. In germline, CDR1 is SGHDN, CDR2 FVKESK. Complete variable domain (other parts from reference TRBV14 and TRBJ1-4): EAGVTQFPSHSVIEKGQTVTLRCDPISGHDNLYWYRRVMGKEIKFLLHFVKESKQDESGMPNNRFLAERTGGTYSTLKVQPAELEDSGVYFCASSQVGLGEKLFFGSGTQLSVL.